This entry concerns a single TCR beta chain. The sample is drawn from a study of blood T cell repertoires in COVID-19. Turning to the study itself: There were acute and convalescent COVID-19 samples, and they came from the United States, Italy and Spain. From T cells, B-cell-depleted T cells, or PBMCs came the material, which was cDNA or gDNA.

Germline loops: CDR1 LGHDT, CDR2 YNNKEL (reference sequence). This CDR3 spans 18 amino acids. Unmatched junction bases numbered 7, after V lost 1 base and J lost 2 bases. Measured with immunoSEQ multiplex PCR; TCRdb has only the in-frame clones, and not every one. The sample has around 150,000 clones, approximately 86% seen once. The receptor comes from a man aged 55-75 years with acute or convalescent COVID-19. This chain links TRBV3-1 (or the pseudogene TRBV3-2) with TRBJ2-5; 13 bases map to TRBD2. Sequenced input: peripheral blood. CDR3 loop: CASSQVLAGGGPQETQYF. The CDR3, as DNA: TGTGCCAGCAGCCAAGTACTAGCGGGAGGGGGGCCTCAAGAGACCCAGTACTTC.